The count of the clone carrying this T cell receptor (beta chain) is one. The antigen is undetermined. These data are taken from a study of PD-1 blockade in classical Hodgkin lymphoma. This CDR3 spans 18 amino acids. Germline loops: CDR1 MGHRA, CDR2 YSYEKL. The V end lost 0 bases, the J end lost 3 bases, and 20 bases lay between the germline ends. This table comes from immunoSEQ multiplex PCR, and its TCRdb copy is limited to in-frame clones, with some not included. The data show 21,000 or so clones, less than 80% seen once. General observations from the study: No one has yet defined what causes the repertoire differences, which may be disease activity or prior therapy. Those patients who began receiving nivolumab less than 1 year after ASCT had lower diversity, and they were excluded.

Relapse after autologous stem cell transplantation occurred in every patient, and brentuximab vedotin exposure varied. The source was peripheral blood mononuclear cells (PBMCs), collected at baseline. V and J are TRBV4-1 and TRBJ1-2; D may be TRBD1 (5 bases). This TCR was sampled from a human donor with classical Hodgkin lymphoma. CDR3 DNA sequence: TGCGCCAGCAGCCAAGAGGGACGGCTAACCCCTGCGCACTATGGCTACACCTTC. Translation: CASSQEGRLTPAHYGYTF.